Listed below are T cell receptor beta chains from one sample, sequenced in a study of graft-versus-host responses after intestinal transplantation. Repertoires were generated with immunoSEQ multiplex PCR, while TCRdb's copy carries only in-frame clones and drops some. The sample has some 14,000 clones; around 33% are singletons. Here the sequenced sample was alloreactive CD8+ T cells from a mixed lymphocyte reaction culture, taken before intestinal transplant. These receptors all come from a human patient who received an intestinal transplant. CDR3s include the opening cysteine and the closing phenylalanine or tryptophan. Fields, in order: V gene, D gene, clone size, J gene, CDR3 DNA, CDR3 protein. The D gene is left open where the match is weak. Clone size is stated in some rows and not others, as once, few, many or a class when expanded.

V gene: TRBV4-3; D gene: TRBD1; clone size: medium-sized; J gene: TRBJ1-5; CDR3 DNA: TGCGCCAGCAGCCAAGGAACAGGGGGTGATCAGCCCCAGCATTTT; CDR3 protein: CASSQGTGGDQPQHF
V gene: TRBV10-3; D gene: TRBD2; clone size: few; J gene: TRBJ2-3; CDR3 DNA: TGTGCCATCAGTGGAAGCGGGGCTAGCACAGATACGCAGTATTTT; CDR3 protein: CAISGSGASTDTQYF
V gene: TRBV7-6; D gene: TRBD1; clone size: few; J gene: TRBJ1-1; CDR3 DNA: TGTGCCAGCAGCTTAGAGACAGGGTACACTGAAGCTTTCTTT; CDR3 protein: CASSLETGYTEAFF
V gene: TRBV6-5; D gene: TRBD1; clone size: few; J gene: TRBJ1-3; CDR3 DNA: TGTGCCAGCAGTCCCGGGACAGGCTCTGGAAACACCATATATTTT; CDR3 protein: CASSPGTGSGNTIYF
V gene: TRBV7-6; D gene: TRBD2; clone size: few; J gene: TRBJ2-7; CDR3 DNA: TGTGCCAGCAGCGCAGCGGGGGCCTACGAGCAGTACTTC; CDR3 protein: CASSAAGAYEQYF
V gene: TRBV7-2; D gene: TRBD1; clone size: .; J gene: TRBJ1-1; CDR3 DNA: TGTGCCAGCAGCTCTGTATCAGGGGGCGGTGAAGCTTTCTTT; CDR3 protein: CASSSVSGGGEAFF
V gene: TRBV30; D gene: TRBD1; clone size: .; J gene: TRBJ2-1; CDR3 DNA: TGTGCCTGGAGTGTCGGGACAGGGACTTGGGATGAGCAGTTCTTC; CDR3 protein: CAWSVGTGTWDEQFF
V gene: TRBV27; D gene: .; clone size: .; J gene: TRBJ2-7; CDR3 DNA: TGTGCCAGCAGTTTTTCGGGGAGCTCCTACGAGCAGTACTTC; CDR3 protein: CASSFSGSSYEQYF
V gene: TRBV4-3; D gene: .; clone size: once; J gene: TRBJ2-3; CDR3 DNA: TGCGCCAGCAGCCAAGCTTTTCCGGGCAGGGGCCCAGATACGCAGTATTTT; CDR3 protein: CASSQAFPGRGPDTQYF
V gene: TRBV4-3; D gene: TRBD1; clone size: .; J gene: TRBJ1-2; CDR3 DNA: TGCGCCAGCAGCCAAGAGCGGGACAGGGGTTATCGGGGCTACACCTTC; CDR3 protein: CASSQERDRGYRGYTF
V gene: TRBV13; D gene: .; clone size: medium-sized; J gene: TRBJ2-7; CDR3 DNA: TGTGCCAGCAGCTTACGAGGGCTCTACGAGCAGTACTTC; CDR3 protein: CASSLRGLYEQYF
V gene: TRBV10-3; D gene: .; clone size: few; J gene: TRBJ2-2; CDR3 DNA: TGTGCCATCAGTGGGGTACTAGCTCCCAACACCGGGGAGCTGTTTTTT; CDR3 protein: CAISGVLAPNTGELFF
V gene: TRBV30; D gene: .; clone size: .; J gene: TRBJ1-1; CDR3 DNA: TGTGCCTGGAGTGAACAGGTGAACACTGAAGCTTTCTTT; CDR3 protein: CAWSEQVNTEAFF
V gene: TRBV4-3; D gene: .; clone size: .; J gene: TRBJ1-2; CDR3 DNA: TGCGCCAGCAGCCACAGCGGTCTTAACTATGGCTACACCTTC; CDR3 protein: CASSHSGLNYGYTF
V gene: TRBV29-1; D gene: .; clone size: .; J gene: TRBJ2-7; CDR3 DNA: TGCAGCGTTGGGGCAGGCTCAGACGAGCAGTACTTC; CDR3 protein: CSVGAGSDEQYF
V gene: TRBV27; D gene: .; clone size: .; J gene: TRBJ1-2; CDR3 DNA: TGTGCCAGCAGTTTATCGGCAGGGGTGGGCTATGGCTACACCTTC; CDR3 protein: CASSLSAGVGYGYTF
V gene: TRBV4-3; D gene: .; clone size: .; J gene: TRBJ2-1; CDR3 DNA: TGCGCCAGCAGCCAAGATTGGTGGGGGGGCGGGAATGAGCAGTTCTTC; CDR3 protein: CASSQDWWGGGNEQFF
V gene: TRBV5-5; D gene: .; clone size: few; J gene: TRBJ1-2; CDR3 DNA: TGTGCCAGCAGCTTGGCCGTGTTGTGGAGGGGCCGGGTGTCTGGCTACACCTTC; CDR3 protein: CASSLAVLWRGRVSGYTF